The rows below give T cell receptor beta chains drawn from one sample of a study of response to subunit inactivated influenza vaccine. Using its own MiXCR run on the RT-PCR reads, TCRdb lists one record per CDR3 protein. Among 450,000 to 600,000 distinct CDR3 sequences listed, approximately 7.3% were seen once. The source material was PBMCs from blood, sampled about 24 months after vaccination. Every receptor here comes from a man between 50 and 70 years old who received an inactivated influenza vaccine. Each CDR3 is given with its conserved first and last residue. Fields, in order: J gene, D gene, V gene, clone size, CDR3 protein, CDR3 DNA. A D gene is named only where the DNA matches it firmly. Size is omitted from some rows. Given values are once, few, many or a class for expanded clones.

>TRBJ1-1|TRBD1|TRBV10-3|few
CAIRMGQGKGEAFF
TGTGCCATCAGAATGGGACAGGGAAAGGGTGAAGCTTTCTTT
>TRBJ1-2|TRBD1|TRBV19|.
CASSHTGGGDGYTF
TGTGCCAGTAGTCATACAGGGGGCGGCGATGGCTACACCTTC
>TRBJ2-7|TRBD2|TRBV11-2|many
CASSLMRLAGPGEQYF
TGTGCCAGCAGCTTAATGAGGCTAGCGGGGCCCGGTGAGCAGTACTTC
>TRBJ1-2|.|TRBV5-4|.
CASSPPTGLNYGYTF
TGTGCCAGCAGCCCGCCGACAGGATTAAACTATGGCTACACCTTC
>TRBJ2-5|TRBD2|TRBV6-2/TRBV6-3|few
CASTLGTSGNEKETQYF
TGTGCCAGCACCTTGGGGACTAGCGGGAACGAGAAAGAGACCCAGTACTTC
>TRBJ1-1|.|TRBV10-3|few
CAISEEGRTNTEAFF
TGTGCCATCAGTGAGGAGGGACGGACGAACACTGAAGCTTTCTTT
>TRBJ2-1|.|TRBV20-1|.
CSATPLASYNEQFF
TGCAGTGCTACGCCCCTAGCGAGTTACAATGAGCAGTTCTTC
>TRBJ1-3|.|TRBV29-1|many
CSVARGSGNTIYF
TGCAGCGTTGCAAGGGGCTCTGGAAACACCATATATTTT
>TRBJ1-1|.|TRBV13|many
CASSSRSQKGSEAFF
TGTGCCAGCAGCTCCCGTTCTCAGAAGGGCTCTGAAGCTTTCTTT
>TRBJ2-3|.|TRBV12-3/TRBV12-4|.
CASSSLTPDTQYF
TGTGCCAGCAGTTCCCTGACTCCAGATACGCAGTATTTT
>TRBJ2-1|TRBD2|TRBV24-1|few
CATSDTAKSGRASNEQFF
TGTGCCACCAGTGATACCGCGAAGAGCGGGAGGGCCTCTAATGAGCAGTTCTTC
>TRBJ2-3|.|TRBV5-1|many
CASRMRYTPDTQYF
TGCGCCAGCAGGATGAGGTACACCCCAGATACGCAGTATTTT
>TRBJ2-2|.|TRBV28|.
CASSLVKTTGQLFF
TGTGCCAGCAGTTTGGTCAAGACCACCGGGCAGCTGTTTTTT
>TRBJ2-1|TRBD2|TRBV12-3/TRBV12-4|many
CASSLAGGLAVYNEQFF
TGTGCCAGCAGTTTAGCTGGAGGACTAGCGGTCTACAATGAGCAGTTCTTC
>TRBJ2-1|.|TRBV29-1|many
CSVEGGESSYNEQFF
TGCAGCGTGGAAGGGGGGGAAAGCTCCTACAATGAGCAGTTCTTC
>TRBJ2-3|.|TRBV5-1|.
CASSFGEPTDTQYF
TGCGCCAGCAGCTTTGGGGAACCCACAGATACGCAGTATTTT
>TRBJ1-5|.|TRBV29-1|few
CSASRGGNQPQHF
TGCAGCGCCTCTAGGGGAGGCAATCAGCCCCAGCATTTT
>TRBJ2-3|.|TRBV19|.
CASSPHRTSTDTQYF
TGTGCCAGTAGCCCCCACAGAACTAGCACAGATACGCAGTATTTT
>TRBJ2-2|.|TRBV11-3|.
CASSHRKQGTFHTGELFF
TGTGCCAGCAGCCATCGCAAACAGGGGACTTTCCACACCGGGGAGCTGTTTTTT
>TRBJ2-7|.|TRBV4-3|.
CASSQAAHRQHEQYF
TGCGCCAGCAGCCAAGCAGCACATCGGCAGCACGAGCAGTACTTC
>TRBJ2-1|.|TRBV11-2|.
CASSFFMGAGSYNEQFF
TGTGCCAGCAGCTTTTTCATGGGGGCGGGCTCCTACAATGAGCAGTTCTTC
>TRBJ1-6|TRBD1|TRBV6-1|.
CASTPGTGVSPLHF
TGTGCCAGCACCCCCGGGACAGGGGTATCACCCCTCCACTTT
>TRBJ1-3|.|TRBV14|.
CASSQDLLSSGNTIYF
TGTGCCAGCAGCCAAGATCTCTTGTCCTCTGGAAACACCATATATTTT
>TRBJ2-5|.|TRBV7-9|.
CASSSLNRQAEETQYF
TGTGCCAGCAGCTCGCTGAATAGACAGGCAGAAGAGACCCAGTACTTC
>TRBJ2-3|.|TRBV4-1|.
CASSRTGLGTDTQYF
TGCGCCAGCAGTCGGACGGGTTTGGGCACAGATACGCAGTATTTT
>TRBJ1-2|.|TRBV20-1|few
CSASTGRRNYGYTF
TGCAGTGCCTCGACAGGTCGGAGGAACTATGGCTACACCTTC
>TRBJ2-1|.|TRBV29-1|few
CSVVSLQASPEQFF
TGCAGCGTTGTTTCATTGCAAGCTAGCCCAGAGCAGTTCTTC
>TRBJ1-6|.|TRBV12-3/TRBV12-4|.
CASSTNYRRLSPLHF
TGTGCCAGCAGCACCAATTACCGACGGCTTTCACCCCTCCACTTT
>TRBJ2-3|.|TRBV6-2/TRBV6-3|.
CASRQSVDTQYF
TGTGCCAGCAGACAATCCGTAGATACGCAGTATTTT